The 8 T cell receptor beta chains listed next were all sequenced from one sample in a study of shared clonotypes between healthy human individuals. Repertoires were generated with immunoSEQ multiplex PCR, while TCRdb's copy carries only in-frame clones and drops some. The sample carries fewer than 2.5 million clones, 90% to 95% recorded once. The sequenced sample consisted of naive CD4+ T cells from PBMCs. The subset is: CD45RA+ positively selected. The source is a man between 18 and 29 years old in good health. Some clones in this sample may be carry-over from other donors' samples.

V gene TRBV10-3 combines with J gene TRBJ2-1; 9 bases are shared with TRBD2. The CDR3 extends over 14 amino acids. The V gene's germline CDR1 is ENHRY and CDR2 SYGVKD. The V and J ends lost 6 bases and 2 bases, in that order; junction bases with no gene match: 2. DNA for the CDR3: TGTGCCATCAGGGCGGGAGGGCCCTACAATGAGCAGTTCTTC. As protein: CAIRAGGPYNEQFF.

The chain has TRBV28 and TRBJ2-7, with D possibly being TRBD2 (6 bases). Germline CDR1 is MDHEN and CDR2 is SYDVKM. This CDR3 has 15 amino acids. The V end was cut by 2 bases, the J end by 5 bases, with 16 bases between. The CDR3 region has the DNA TGTGCCAGCAGTTTAGGAGGGCTATCGGCCCACGAGCAGTACTTC. Amino acids: CASSLGGLSAHEQYF.

This chain joins TRBV11-2 and TRBJ2-2; D is ambiguous. The CDR3 is 16 amino acids. V dropped 5 bases and J dropped 0 bases, with 13 bases sitting between them. Germline loops: CDR1 SGHAT, CDR2 FQNNGV. CDR3 amino acids: CASSPRRRANTGELFF. Written as DNA, the CDR3 is TGTGCCAGCAGCCCGAGACGTCGGGCGAACACCGGGGAGCTGTTTTTT.

The rearrangement joins TRBV4-3 to TRBJ2-1; 7 bases agree with TRBD2. The germline gives CDR1 LGHNA, CDR2 YSLEER. Losses at the gene ends were 0 bases for V and 6 bases for J; bases not matched to a gene: 14. The CDR3 totals 18 residues. The CDR3 nucleotides read TGCGCCAGCAGCCAAGATTGGGGGGGTCTGGGTAGAGGCAATGAGCAGTTCTTC. As protein: CASSQDWGGLGRGNEQFF.

The gene calls are TRBV5-1 and TRBJ1-4, with D possibly being TRBD1 (6 bases). Germline V gene sequence: CDR1 SGHRS, CDR2 YFSETQ. The CDR3 has 15 amino acids. Deletions cut 4 bases from V and 5 bases from J, with 15 bases between. The CDR3 loop reads CASSADSLGNEKLFF. The CDR3 nucleotides read TGCGCCAGCAGCGCGGACAGTTTGGGGAATGAAAAACTGTTTTTT.

The chain is built from TRBV10-3 and TRBJ1-5, with a weak D call TRBD1 (5 bases). Germline CDR1 and CDR2: ENHRY and SYGVKD. CDR3 length: 15 residues. V was shortened by 3 bases and J by 6 bases, with 15 bases between the two germline ends. CDR3 sequence reads: CAISDSGGVRQPQHF. The CDR3 DNA reads as TGTGCCATCAGTGATTCGGGGGGAGTACGTCAGCCCCAGCATTTT.

The V and J genes are TRBV20-1 and TRBJ2-1; D remains ambiguous. The germline V gene has CDR1 DFQATT and CDR2 SNEGSKA (reference sequence). Trimming stripped 1 base from V and 10 bases from J, with 8 bases between. The CDR3 has 11 amino acids. For the CDR3, the DNA is TGCAGTGCTAGAGCCTACCTGGAGCAGTTCTTC. Residues: CSARAYLEQFF.

A word on this clone: In the same sample, other DNA sequences code for this CDR3. The rearrangement joins TRBV27 to TRBJ2-1; D is possibly TRBD2 (6 bases). Germline V gene lookup returns CDR1 MNHEY and CDR2 SMNVEV (reference sequence). The V end was cut by 6 bases, the J end by 9 bases, with 12 bases between. The CDR3 runs to 12 residues. CDR3: CASSLSGGEQFF. Written as DNA, the CDR3 is TGTGCCAGCAGCCTTTCCGGGGGTGAGCAGTTCTTC.